The sequence of this T cell receptor (beta chain) was determined in a study of blood T cell repertoires in COVID-19 (dated by TCRdb to the early 2020s). Study-level background: Collaborator samples came from the United States, Italy and Spain and covered acute and convalescent phases of COVID-19. The prospective study material was composed of cDNA or gDNA derived from T cells, B-cell-depleted T cells, or PBMCs. Deeply sampled blood TCRbeta repertoires from subjects exposed to, actively infected with, or recovered from COVID-19 were included in the dataset. The repertoires were released in a freely available public database intended as a resource for research on the immune response to SARS-CoV-2. Samples came from the ongoing ImmuneRACE study (first 160 participants) plus 1,254 subjects from 6 global collaborators. A de-identified subject ID, COVID-19 status, age in years and sex were almost always included in the sample metadata. Where available, HLA class I and class II types were taken from metadata supplied by the sample provider and were not determined by assay-based typing.

For CDR1 and CDR2, the germline V gene lists SGDLS and YYNGEE. V sheds 2 bases and J sheds 6 bases, leaving 5 bases between their ends. From its cysteine to its phenylalanine, the CDR3 spans 12 amino acids. Of all the DNA, just the CDR3 is kept, 36 bases in frame from base 1. Concerning this clone: The specificity of this receptor is unknown. Base qualities are not recorded, but no much larger clone differs from it by a single base.

Overall study results and their limits: The amount of clinical and demographic metadata varied by source and participant and was provided uncurated.

In Seattle, one collaborating source enrolled patients while the infection was active and tracked those patients longitudinally over the course of disease. Each collaborating institution followed its own protocols to collect whole blood in K2EDTA tubes. For TCRbeta analysis, collaborators shipped samples as frozen whole blood, isolated PBMCs, or DNA extracted from either of those sample types. The immunoSEQ Assay, a bias-controlled multiplex PCR, was used to amplify TCRbeta CDR3 regions from genomic DNA. Per the authors' processing: The number of nucleated cells in each sample was estimated by amplification of reference gene primers within the assay. To quantify the absolute abundance of each unique TCRbeta CDR3 rearrangement, sequence reads were collapsed and filtered. Productive Simpson clonality was computed per sample as the square root of Simpson's diversity index over productive rearrangements. TCRdb mirrors the immuneACCESS table, restricted to in-frame sequences. Some clones are absent from its copies; in checked studies, under half trace to an unresolved V gene, and the reason for the others is unknown. V, J and clone size are those of that table, while D and trimming were read from the DNA. Here the sample has 400,000 to 450,000 clones; about 87% occur a single time. The top ten constitute roughly 12% of the sample.

The sequenced material came from peripheral blood. The rearrangement joined TRBV9 to TRBJ2-2, with the D gene call left open. The receptor was derived from a woman between 50 and 59 years old with COVID-19, enrolled during active disease. The encoded CDR3 is CASSVSPGELFF. At the DNA level, the sequence is TGTGCCAGCAGCGTTAGTCCCGGGGAGCTGTTTTTT.